This T cell receptor (beta chain) stems from a study of CD8 T cells in Susac syndrome. Study summary: Within the group of sequenced Susac syndrome patients, over 5 had active disease and about 8 were in remission.

An amount of RNA that ranged from about 0.45 to 1 ug was reverse transcribed with random hexamers. The method of amplification for TCR beta CDR3 was immunoSEQ multiplex PCR, covering 54 Vbeta and 13 Jbeta. TCRdb redid the calling of the immunoSEQ multiplex PCR reads with MiXCR, one entry per CDR3 protein. This table has some 75,000 distinct CDR3 sequences, about 93% appearing once. While CD8+ and CD4+ T cells were isolated negatively, TEMRA cells were enriched by FACS. Looked up from germline, CDR1 is SNHLY and CDR2 is FYNNEI. V lost 0 bases and J lost 4, with 10 bases in between. The length of the CDR3 is 15 residues.

The receptor was derived from a human donor with Susac syndrome. The rearrangement links TRBV2 to TRBJ2-1, with D possibly TRBD2 on 5 matching bases. Material: CD8+ T cells from PBMCs. The CDR3 protein is CASSEASEPYNEQFF. The CDR3 DNA reads as TGTGCCAGCAGTGAAGCTAGCGAGCCGTACAATGAGCAGTTCTTC. Using reference TRBV2 and TRBJ2-1 for the parts outside the CDR3, the full variable domain is EPEVTQTPSHQVTQMGQEVILRCVPISNHLYFYWYRQILGQKVEFLVSFYNNEISEKSEIFDDQFSVERPDGSNFTLKIRSTKLEDSAMYFCASSEASEPYNEQFFGPGTRLTVL.